This section outlines one TCR beta chain sequence together with its context. The sample originates from a study of blood T cell repertoires in COVID-19. Study-wide context: The United States, Italy and Spain provided the acute and convalescent COVID-19 samples. Sample material is recorded as cDNA or gDNA derived from T cells, B-cell-depleted T cells, or PBMCs.

Germline assignment: CDR1 SGHAT and CDR2 FQNNGV. CDR3 length: 16 amino acids. Trimming pared 2 bases from V and 5 bases from J, leaving 15 bases between. Repertoires were generated with immunoSEQ multiplex PCR, while TCRdb's copy carries only in-frame clones and drops some. The table lists approximately 250,000 clones, 70% to 85% of them singletons. Material: peripheral blood. The V call is TRBV11-2, the J call TRBJ2-2, with a possible D match to TRBD2 (5 bases). The clonotype comes from a man aged 35 to 55 who had recovered from COVID-19. The CDR3 reads CASSLYLAAVTGELFF. The CDR3 bases are TGTGCCAGCAGCTTATATCTAGCCGCCGTAACCGGGGAGCTGTTTTTT.